This T cell receptor (beta chain) was retrieved from a study of T cells in Graves' hyperthyroidism and ophthalmopathy. Across the study: Upon initial diagnosis and before any treatment, peripheral blood was collected.

This clonotype has a handful of counts. Antigen: not known. Germline-derived CDR1 and CDR2 are SGDLS and YYNGEE. V shed 3 bases, J shed 3 bases, and the junction held 8 bases outside the gene matches. The CDR3 length is 16 residues. Study results and limitations: Ophthalmopathy was predicted by the model a median of approximately 6.6 months ahead of onset.

Fresh peripheral blood, about 9.3 ml, yielded the PBMCs. RNA transcripts gave rise to amplified TCR beta CDR3 regions. When the TCR CDR3 underwent first-round RT-PCR, the HTBI primer set was used. One entry per CDR3 protein results from TCRdb running MiXCR on the multiplex PCR reads. The sample holds a few hundred thousand distinct CDR3 sequences; more than 13% are singletons and the top ten take approximately 32%. The source of this sequence is a woman in her 30s with Graves' hyperthyroidism. This sequence joins TRBV9 and TRBJ2-3; 9 bases match TRBD1. Sequencing was performed on blood. The CDR3: CASSDRDRVETDTQYF. CDR3 bases: TGTGCCAGCAGCGACCGGGACAGGGTAGAAACAGATACGCAGTATTTT. The full variable domain, completed using reference TRBV9 and TRBJ2-3, is DSGVTQTPKHLITATGQRVTLRCSPRSGDLSVYWYQQSLDQGLQFLIQYYNGEERAKGNILERFSAQQFPDLHSELNLSSLELGDSALYFCASSDRDRVETDTQYFGPGTRLTVL.